This T cell receptor (beta chain) came from a study of blood T cells in healthy people across ages. The CDR3 totals 15 residues. V was clipped by 5 bases and J by 9 bases, with 20 bases between them. Peripheral blood, around 10 milliliters per donor, was collected. For the second PCR, which ran for 7 to 11 cycles, a sample-barcoded 5' primer and a J-beta primer mix were used. TCRdb fed the 5' RACE reads into MiXCR, producing one record per CDR3 protein. The sample comprises fewer than 2 million distinct CDR3 sequences, around 42% of which are singletons, and 20% to 25% rests with the top ten. Sequenced: blood. The rearrangement uses TRBV12-3 or TRBV12-4 and TRBJ2-1; D may be TRBD2 (7 bases). The receptor's source is a human donor in good health. In DNA, the CDR3 is TGTGCCAGCAGTCCTATAGGGGGGGCACGGCGTGAGCAGTTCTTC. Translated, it gives CASSPIGGARREQFF.